The clone carrying this TCR beta chain was seen ten or more times. What it binds is not known. There were TCR beta CDR3 regions amplified from RNA transcripts. HTBI primers were used for first-round RT-PCR of the TCR CDR3. Via MiXCR, TCRdb re-called the multiplex PCR reads, giving one row per CDR3 protein. Among hundreds of thousands of distinct CDR3 sequences listed, around a sixth were seen once. This CDR3 is built from 14 residues. The V gene lost 0 bases and the J gene lost 6 bases, with 14 bases spanning the gap. Germline CDR1 SQVTM, CDR2 ANQGSEA. The sample originates from a study of T cells in Graves' hyperthyroidism and ophthalmopathy. Hyperthyroidism, newly diagnosed and lasting under 2 months, affected patients aged 18 to 65. Every diagnosis used clinical symptoms, serum thyroxine and TRAb, thyroid ultrasound and orbital computed tomography. Notes on the study in general: Ophthalmopathy was identified by the model a median about 6 months ahead of onset. The majority of expanded thyroid clonotypes above 0.001 also appeared in blood.

Specimen: blood. V usage is TRBV29-1 and J usage is TRBJ1-2; TRBD1 might be the D (5 bases). The source of this sequence is a woman younger than 35 with Graves' hyperthyroidism. CDR3 sequence: CSVEEDRGMHGYTF. Here the CDR3 DNA reads TGCAGCGTTGAAGAGGACCGGGGGATGCATGGCTACACCTTC.